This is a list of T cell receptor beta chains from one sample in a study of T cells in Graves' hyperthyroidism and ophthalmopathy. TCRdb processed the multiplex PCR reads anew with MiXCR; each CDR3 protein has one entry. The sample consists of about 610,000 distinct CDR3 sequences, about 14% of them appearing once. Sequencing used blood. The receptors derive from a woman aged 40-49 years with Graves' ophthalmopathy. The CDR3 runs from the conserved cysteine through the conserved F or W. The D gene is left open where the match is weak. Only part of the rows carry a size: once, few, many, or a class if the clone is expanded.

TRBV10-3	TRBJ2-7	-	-	TGTGCCATCAGTGAATGGAGCTACGAGCAGTACTTC	CAISEWSYEQYF
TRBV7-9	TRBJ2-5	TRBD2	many	TGTGCCAGCAGCTTCCCGGGACTAGCAGTGGGGGAGACCCAGTACTTC	CASSFPGLAVGETQYF
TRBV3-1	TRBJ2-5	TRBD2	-	TGTGCCAGCAGCCATTCGGCTAGCGGTTCCCAAGAGACCCAGTACTTC	CASSHSASGSQETQYF
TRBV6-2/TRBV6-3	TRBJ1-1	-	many	TGTGCCAGCAGTAAACTCGACAGGGAAGCTTTCTTT	CASSKLDREAFF
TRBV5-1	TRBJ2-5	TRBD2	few	TGCGCCAGCAGCTGGACTAGCGGGCTGGAGACCCAGTACTTC	CASSWTSGLETQYF
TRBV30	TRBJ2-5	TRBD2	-	TGTGCCTGGAGTAGAGGGACTAGCGGGACCCAGTACTTC	CAWSRGTSGTQYF
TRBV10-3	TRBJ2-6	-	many	TGTGCCATCAGTGGAGGAGTGAGTGGGGCCAACGTCCTGACTTTC	CAISGGVSGANVLTF
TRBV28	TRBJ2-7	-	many	TGTGCCAGCAGTGACTCGTCTTCTAGGAGATACGAGCAGTACTTC	CASSDSSSRRYEQYF
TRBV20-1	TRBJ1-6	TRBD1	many	TGCAGTGCTCTTGACAGGGGGCGCGGGGGCTCCTATAATTCACCCCTCCACTTT	CSALDRGRGGSYNSPLHF
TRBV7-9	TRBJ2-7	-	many	TGTGCCAGCAGCCCGACCAGGGCCCACGAGCAGTACTTC	CASSPTRAHEQYF
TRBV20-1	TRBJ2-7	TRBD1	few	TGCAGTGCCCCCGGGCCACAGGGGGCCTACGAGCAGTACTTC	CSAPGPQGAYEQYF
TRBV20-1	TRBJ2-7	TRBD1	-	TGCAGTGCTAGAAAACCAGGGGGCGTATCCTACGAGCAGTACTTC	CSARKPGGVSYEQYF
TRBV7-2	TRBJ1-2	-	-	TGTGCCAGCAGCTTATACGAGGGCGCTGGATATGGCTACACCTTC	CASSLYEGAGYGYTF
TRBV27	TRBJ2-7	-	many	TGTGCCAGCAGTTTAACCGGGCACTACGGGCAGTACTTC	CASSLTGHYGQYF
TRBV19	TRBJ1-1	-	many	TGTGCCAGTCTTGGAGGTCTGAACACTGAAGCTTTCTTT	CASLGGLNTEAFF